These 14 T cell receptor beta chains were all obtained from the same sample, sequenced in a study of neurological immune-mediated disorders. One entry per CDR3 protein results from TCRdb running MiXCR on the 5' RACE reads. In the table there are more than 70,000 distinct CDR3 sequences, under 13% of which are singletons. Sequenced: PBMCs. The receptors were sampled from a man in his forties in good health.

This clonotype was seen ten or more times. CDR3 sequence: CSARQGGMNTEAFF. The CDR3 DNA sequence: TGCAGTGCTAGGCAGGGGGGCATGAACACTGAAGCTTTCTTT. The chain recombines TRBV20-1 with TRBJ1-1, with TRBD1 matching over 7 bases. The CDR3 totals 14 residues. V trimming: 3 bases; J trimming: 0 bases; junction bases outside the gene matches: 4. CDR1 is DFQATT and CDR2 is SNEGSKA in the germline V gene (reference sequence).

This clonotype was found many times. CDR3 region: CSARSFQGGVAGEKLFF. As DNA, the CDR3 is TGCAGTGCTAGATCCTTCCAGGGGGGCGTTGCGGGTGAAAAACTGTTTTTT. The genes are TRBV20-1 and TRBJ1-4; 7 bases match TRBD1. The CDR3 extends over 17 amino acids. From germline, CDR1 is DFQATT and CDR2 SNEGSKA (reference sequence). The V segment lost 2 bases and the J segment 7 bases; nucleotides outside the gene matches: 16.

This clonotype was found many times. This rearrangement joins TRBV5-1 to TRBJ1-5; TRBD1 agrees at 8 bases. There are 15 residues in the CDR3. Trimming removed 0 bases from V and 7 bases from J; junction bases left unmatched: 6. Germline CDR1 SGHRS, CDR2 YFSETQ. The CDR3 DNA sequence: TGCGCCAGCAGCTTGGCCTTTGGACAGGGACAGCCCCAGCATTTT. It yields the protein CASSLAFGQGQPQHF.

As for this clonotype: A junction end diverges from the germline sequence, so it may reflect a read error. The chain joins TRBV27 to TRBJ2-2; D gene uncertain. The CDR3 extends over 14 amino acids. CDR1 is MNHEY, CDR2 SMNVEV, per germline (reference sequence). The CDR3, as DNA: TGTGCCATCAGTTTATCCTCCCACATCGGGGAGCTGTTTTTT. It specifies CAISLSSHIGELFF.

Turning to this clonotype: A much larger clone lies a single base off, so this may be a read error. The J gene is TRBJ2-3, the V gene TRBV10-3; 12 bases match TRBD2. Germline V CDR1 and CDR2: ENHRY, SYGVKD. This CDR3 comprises 16 residues. The CDR3 region is CALRPGLAGPSDTRYF. The CDR3 nucleotides read TGTGCCCTGAGACCGGGACTAGCGGGCCCGTCAGATACGCGGTATTTT.

In its sample, this clonotype was seen many times. The chain recombines TRBV3-1 with TRBJ1-2; no firm D call. CDR3 length: 15 amino acids. V gave up 4 bases and J gave up 8 bases, with 20 bases separating them. Germline lookup yields CDR1 LGHDT and CDR2 YNNKEL (reference sequence). Here the CDR3 reads CASSRLDRTREGYTF. Here the CDR3 DNA reads TGTGCCAGCAGCCGACTAGACCGGACTCGTGAGGGCTACACCTTC.

Many counts were recorded for this clonotype. This sequence joins TRBV2 and TRBJ2-1; D uncertain. The CDR3 loop spans 16 amino acids. V was cut by 8 bases and J by 0 bases, with 17 bases left in between. Germline CDR1 reads SNHLY; CDR2 reads FYNNEI. CDR3 in amino acids: CASFRSSLTSYNEQFF. CDR3 sequence (DNA): TGTGCCAGCTTCCGGTCTTCGCTAACCTCCTACAATGAGCAGTTCTTC.

This clonotype occurred many times. The V and J genes are TRBV5-1 and TRBJ2-2; D unresolved. CDR3 length: 12 amino acids. V lost 3 bases and J lost 6, with 6 bases in between. CDR1 is SGHRS and CDR2 is YFSETQ in the germline V gene. The CDR3 region has the DNA TGCGCCAGCAGCTCAAAGGCCGGGGAGCTGTTTTTT. Translating it yields CASSSKAGELFF. The full variable domain, completed using reference TRBV5-1 and TRBJ2-2, is KAGVTQTPRYLIKTRGQQVTLSCSPISGHRSVSWYQQTPGQGLQFLFEYFSETQRNKGNFPGRFSGRQFSNSRSEMNVSTLELGDSALYLCASSSKAGELFFGEGSRLTVL.

This clonotype came up many times. V and J are TRBV9 and TRBJ2-5; 10 bases agree with TRBD2. CDR1 and CDR2 (germline): SGDLS, YYNGEE. Trimming at V came to 3 bases and at J to 6 bases, leaving 5 bases not matched to a gene. This CDR3 contains 14 residues. The DNA of the CDR3 is TGTGCCAGCAGCGCTAGCGGGAGTGGGCAGACCCAGTACTTC. Its translation is CASSASGSGQTQYF.

This clonotype was observed many times. The chain employs TRBV7-9 and TRBJ2-3, with 9 bases lining up with TRBD2. V gave up 1 base and J gave up 2 bases; unmatched junction bases: 4. The CDR3 runs to 16 residues. Germline CDR1 and CDR2: SEHNR and FQNEAQ (reference sequence). CDR3 nucleotide sequence: TGTGCCAGCAGCTTAGGTAGCGGGAGATTCACAGATACGCAGTATTTT. Protein sequence: CASSLGSGRFTDTQYF.

The sample holds many counts of this clonotype. V is TRBV5-1 and J is TRBJ2-3; no clear D. The CDR3 length is 15 residues. Germline CDR1 SGHRS, CDR2 YFSETQ. Trimming removed 3 bases at V and 2 bases at J, with 13 bases between. CDR3 nucleotides: TGCGCCAGCAGCTCTAATAATGGAGCCACAGATACGCAGTATTTT. As protein: CASSSNNGATDTQYF.

A few counts support this clonotype. The chain combines TRBV20-1 with TRBJ1-5, with a tentative D call TRBD1 (6 bases). With 3 bases removed from V and 4 bases from J, the gap between germline ends came to 7 bases. The CDR3 has 12 amino acids. Germline CDR1 is DFQATT and CDR2 is SNEGSKA (reference sequence). The CDR3 nucleotides are TGCAGTGCTAGCCAGGGGAATCAGCCCCAGCATTTT. This codes for CSASQGNQPQHF.

The table lists this clonotype with many counts. This sequence joins TRBV28 and TRBJ1-2, with D perhaps matching TRBD1 (6 bases). Germline-derived CDR1 and CDR2 are MDHEN and SYDVKM. CDR3 length equals 16 residues. The V end was cut by 5 bases, the J end by 7 bases, with 23 bases between. The CDR3 loop is CASSPIRTVTSRGYTF. CDR3 sequence (DNA): TGTGCCAGCAGTCCGATCCGGACAGTAACTTCTCGTGGCTACACCTTC.

This clonotype was detected many times. The chain combines TRBV29-1 with TRBJ1-1, with a tentative D call TRBD1 (5 bases). Germline V gene lookup returns CDR1 SQVTM and CDR2 ANQGSEA. Trimming removed 4 bases at V and 1 base at J, with 16 bases between. CDR3 size: 15 residues. CDR3 region: CSVGTPGRSNTEAFF. The CDR3 DNA sequence: TGCAGCGTTGGGACCCCGGGACGGTCGAACACTGAAGCTTTCTTT.